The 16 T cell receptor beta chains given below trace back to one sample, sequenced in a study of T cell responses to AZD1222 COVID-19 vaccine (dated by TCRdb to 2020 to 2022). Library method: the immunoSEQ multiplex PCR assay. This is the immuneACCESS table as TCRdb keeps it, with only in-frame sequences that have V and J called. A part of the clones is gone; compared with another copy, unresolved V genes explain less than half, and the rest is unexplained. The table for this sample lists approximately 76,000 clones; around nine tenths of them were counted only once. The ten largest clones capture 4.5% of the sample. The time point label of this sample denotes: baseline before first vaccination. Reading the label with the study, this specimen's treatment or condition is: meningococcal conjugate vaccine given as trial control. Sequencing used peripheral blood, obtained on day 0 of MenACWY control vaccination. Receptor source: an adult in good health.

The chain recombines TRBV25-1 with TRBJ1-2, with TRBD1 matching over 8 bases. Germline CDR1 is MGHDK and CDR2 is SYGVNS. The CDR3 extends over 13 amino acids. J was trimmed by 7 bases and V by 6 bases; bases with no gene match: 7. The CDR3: CASSPSGGVGYTF. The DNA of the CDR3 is TGTGCCAGCAGCCCGTCAGGGGGCGTTGGCTACACCTTC.

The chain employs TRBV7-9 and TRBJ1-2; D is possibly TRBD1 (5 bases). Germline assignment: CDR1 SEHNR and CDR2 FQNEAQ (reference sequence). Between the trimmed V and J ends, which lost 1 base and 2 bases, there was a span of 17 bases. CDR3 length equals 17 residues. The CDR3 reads CASSLGWGGSSNYGYTF. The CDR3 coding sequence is TGTGCCAGCAGCTTAGGATGGGGCGGCTCGTCGAACTATGGCTACACCTTC.

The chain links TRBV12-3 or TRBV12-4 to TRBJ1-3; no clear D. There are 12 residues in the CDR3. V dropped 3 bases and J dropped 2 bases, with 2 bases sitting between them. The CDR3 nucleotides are TGTGCCAGCAGTTTTGCTGGAAACACCATATATTTT. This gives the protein CASSFAGNTIYF.

The CDR3 region has the DNA TGTGCCAGCAGTGAAGCGGACGAGCAGTACTTC. It codes for CASSEADEQYF. The genes are TRBV2 and TRBJ2-7; D gene ambiguous. The V gene's germline CDR1 is SNHLY and CDR2 FYNNEI. V was pared by 0 bases and J by 5 bases, with 2 bases between. The CDR3 length is 11 residues.

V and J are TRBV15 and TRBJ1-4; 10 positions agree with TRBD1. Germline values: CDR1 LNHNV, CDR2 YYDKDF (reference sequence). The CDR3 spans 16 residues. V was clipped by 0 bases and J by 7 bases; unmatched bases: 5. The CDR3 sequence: CATSRDDRGQGEKLFF. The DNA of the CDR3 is TGTGCCACCAGCAGAGATGACAGGGGGCAGGGTGAAAAACTGTTTTTT. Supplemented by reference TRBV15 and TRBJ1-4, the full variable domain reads DAMVIQNPRYQVTQFGKPVTLSCSQTLNHNVMYWYQQKSSQAPKLLFHYYDKDFNNEADTPDNFQSRRPNTSFCFLDIRSPGLGDTAMYLCATSRDDRGQGEKLFFGSGTQLSVL.

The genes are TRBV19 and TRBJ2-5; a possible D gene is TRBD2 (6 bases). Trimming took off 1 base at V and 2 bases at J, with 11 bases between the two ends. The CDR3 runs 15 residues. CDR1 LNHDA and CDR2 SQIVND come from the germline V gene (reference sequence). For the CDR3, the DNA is TGTGCCAGTAGTATAGGGGAGGCCCCTCAAGAGACCCAGTACTTC. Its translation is CASSIGEAPQETQYF.

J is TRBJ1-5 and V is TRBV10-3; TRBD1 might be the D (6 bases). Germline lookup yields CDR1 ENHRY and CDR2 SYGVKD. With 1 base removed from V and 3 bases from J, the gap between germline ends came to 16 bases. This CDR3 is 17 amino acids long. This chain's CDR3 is CAISEFEGTRNNQPQHF. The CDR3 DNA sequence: TGTGCCATCAGTGAGTTCGAGGGGACAAGAAACAATCAGCCCCAGCATTTT.

The CDR3 DNA sequence: TGTGCCAGCTCATCCGACGTCGGGGATGGCTACACCTTC. Residues: CASSSDVGDGYTF. The rearrangement links TRBV18 to TRBJ1-2; no reliable D call. Germline V CDR1 and CDR2: KGHSH, LQKENI. The CDR3 covers 13 residues. V lost 5 bases to trimming and J lost 6 bases, with 13 bases between them. Using reference TRBV18 and TRBJ1-2 for the parts outside the CDR3, the full variable domain is NAGVMQNPRHLVRRRGQEARLRCSPMKGHSHVYWYRQLPEEGLKFMVYLQKENIIDESGMPKERFSAEFPKEGPSILRIQQVVRGDSAAYFCASSSDVGDGYTFGSGTRLTVV.

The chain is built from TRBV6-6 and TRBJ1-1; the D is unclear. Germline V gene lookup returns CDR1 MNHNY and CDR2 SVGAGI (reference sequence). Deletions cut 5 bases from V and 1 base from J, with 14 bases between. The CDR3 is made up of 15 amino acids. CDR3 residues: CASSPEKVANTEAFF. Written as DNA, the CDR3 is TGTGCCAGCAGTCCCGAGAAGGTGGCGAACACTGAAGCTTTCTTT.

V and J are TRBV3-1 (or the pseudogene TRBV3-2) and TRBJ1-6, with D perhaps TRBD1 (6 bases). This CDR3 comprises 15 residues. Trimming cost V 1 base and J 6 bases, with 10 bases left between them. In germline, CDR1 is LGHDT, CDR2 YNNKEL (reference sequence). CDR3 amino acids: CASSQVSGANSPLHF. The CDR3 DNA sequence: TGTGCCAGCAGCCAAGTTTCGGGGGCTAATTCACCCCTCCACTTT.

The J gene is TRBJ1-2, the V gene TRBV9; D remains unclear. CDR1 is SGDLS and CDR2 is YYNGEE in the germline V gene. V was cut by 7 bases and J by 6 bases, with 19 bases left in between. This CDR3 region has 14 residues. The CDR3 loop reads CASSSDRQLDGYTF. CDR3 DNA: TGTGCCAGCTCTTCGGACCGCCAGCTGGATGGCTACACCTTC. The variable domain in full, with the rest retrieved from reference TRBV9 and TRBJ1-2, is DSGVTQTPKHLITATGQRVTLRCSPRSGDLSVYWYQQSLDQGLQFLIQYYNGEERAKGNILERFSAQQFPDLHSELNLSSLELGDSALYFCASSSDRQLDGYTFGSGTRLTVV.

The CDR3 loop reads CASDRGVSSSYNEQFF. In DNA form, the CDR3 reads TGCGCCAGCGACAGGGGGGTGTCGAGCTCCTACAATGAGCAGTTCTTC. V usage is TRBV5-1 and J usage is TRBJ2-1; 9 bases are a match to TRBD1. The CDR3 has 16 residues. With V trimmed by 7 bases and J by 0 bases, 8 bases remained unmatched. CDR1 is SGHRS, CDR2 YFSETQ, per germline.

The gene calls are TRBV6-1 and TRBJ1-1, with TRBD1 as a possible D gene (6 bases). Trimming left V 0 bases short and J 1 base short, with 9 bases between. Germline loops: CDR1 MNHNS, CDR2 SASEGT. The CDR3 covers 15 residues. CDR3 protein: CASSEAGGRNTEAFF. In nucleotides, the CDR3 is TGTGCCAGCAGTGAAGCTGGGGGCCGGAACACTGAAGCTTTCTTT.

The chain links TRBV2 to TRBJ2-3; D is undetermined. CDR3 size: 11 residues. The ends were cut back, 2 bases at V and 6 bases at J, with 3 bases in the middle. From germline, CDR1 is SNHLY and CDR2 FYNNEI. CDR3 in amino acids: CASSERDTQYF. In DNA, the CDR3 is TGTGCCAGCAGTGAACGGGATACGCAGTATTTT.

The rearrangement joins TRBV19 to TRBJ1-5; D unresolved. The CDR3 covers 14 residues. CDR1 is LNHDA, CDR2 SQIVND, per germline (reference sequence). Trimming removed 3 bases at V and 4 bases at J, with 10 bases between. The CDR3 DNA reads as TGTGCCAGTAGTATTTTTTCTGATAATCAGCCCCAGCATTTT. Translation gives CASSIFSDNQPQHF.

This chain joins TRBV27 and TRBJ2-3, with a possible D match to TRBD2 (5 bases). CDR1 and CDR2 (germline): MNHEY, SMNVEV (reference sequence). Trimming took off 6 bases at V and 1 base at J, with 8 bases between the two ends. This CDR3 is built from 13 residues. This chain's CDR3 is CASSPLGTDTQYF. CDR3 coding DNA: TGTGCCAGCAGCCCACTAGGCACAGATACGCAGTATTTT.